The entry that follows covers one T cell receptor (beta chain) sequence. Its cognate antigen is unknown. Generated by immunoSEQ multiplex PCR, the TCRdb table keeps only in-frame clones and is missing some. This sample has over 130,000 clones, with more than 70% found just once. V dropped 3 bases and J dropped 2 bases, with 10 bases sitting between them. CDR1 and CDR2 (germline): MNHEY, SVGAGI. This CDR3 spans 15 amino acids. This sample was included in a study of T cell responses to AZD1222 COVID-19 vaccine. Study results and limitations: Recipients of two AZD1222 doses showed rising Spike-specific TCR breadth and depth. Spike was spanned by vaccine-associated CD4 TCRs, with dominance at 160-218 and 743-854. Only a handful of AZD1222 recipients, six or seven in all, had baseline seropositivity.

Pooled together were second doses at about 4 or about 12 weeks. The TCR sequence derives from an adult who received the AZD1222 COVID-19 vaccine. The chain has TRBV6-5 and TRBJ1-4, with a possible D match to TRBD1 (6 bases). The sample was peripheral blood, taken 28 days after the second AZD1222 dose. The CDR3 region is CASSYITGTNEKLFF. Here the CDR3 DNA reads TGTGCCAGCAGTTATATAACAGGGACTAATGAAAAACTGTTTTTT.